The 21 T cell receptor beta chains below come from one sample, sequenced in a study of T cell changes during pregnancy in multiple sclerosis. Libraries were prepared by immunoSEQ multiplex PCR; TCRdb keeps only in-frame clonotypes and omits some of them. The table includes 90,000 to 95,000 clones, about 93% detected once. The sample in question was peripheral blood, obtained in the first trimester of pregnancy. These receptors were collected from a female donor with multiple sclerosis, enrolled in a pregnancy study.

The CDR3 here is CASSYRGTRYQETQYF. CDR3 DNA sequence: TGTGCCAGCAGTTACAGGGGGACAAGGTACCAAGAGACCCAGTACTTC. The chain combines TRBV6-5 with TRBJ2-5, with a possible D match to TRBD1 (6 bases). V was clipped by 2 bases and J by 0 bases, with 13 bases between them. The CDR3 runs to 16 residues. Germline CDR1 is MNHEY and CDR2 is SVGAGI.

V and J are TRBV2 and TRBJ1-1; 9 bases are a match to TRBD1. V gave up 2 bases and J gave up 7 bases; unmatched junction bases: 11. The CDR3 is 16 amino acids. Germline CDR1 and CDR2: SNHLY and FYNNEI. For the CDR3, the DNA is TGTGCCAGCAGTGAAACCCCGGACAGGGGTGGTGGTGAAGCTTTCTTT. As protein: CASSETPDRGGGEAFF.

This clone was seen a single time. The V gene is TRBV7-8, the J gene TRBJ2-5; 8 bases line up with TRBD2. CDR1 is SGHVS and CDR2 is FQNEAQ in the germline V gene. V lost 3 bases and J lost 5; bases outside the gene matches: 14. This CDR3 has 17 residues. The DNA of the CDR3 is TGTGCCAGCAGCTTTAGACGGGGGGGCCAGGTTCGGGAGACCCAGTACTTC. Protein: CASSFRRGGQVRETQYF.

The chain combines TRBV7-3 with TRBJ2-2, with D perhaps matching TRBD1 (6 bases). The CDR3 length is 16 residues. V lost 5 bases and J lost 7, with 20 bases in between. The germline CDR1 and CDR2 sequences are SGHTA and FQGTGA. This CDR3 reads CASSPLVGGAYGELFF. In DNA form, the CDR3 reads TGTGCCAGCAGCCCCTTGGTTGGGGGCGCGTACGGGGAGCTGTTTTTT.

This rearrangement joins TRBV19 to TRBJ2-3; 12 positions agree with TRBD2. CDR1 is LNHDA and CDR2 is SQIVND in the germline V gene (reference sequence). With V trimmed by 4 bases and J by 1 base, 3 bases remained unmatched. The CDR3 covers 16 residues. The CDR3 loop reads CASSNRLAGGTDTQYF. CDR3 sequence (DNA): TGTGCCAGTAGTAACCGACTAGCGGGGGGCACAGATACGCAGTATTTT.

The J gene is TRBJ2-5, the V gene TRBV7-9, with 8 bases aligning to TRBD1. With 3 bases clipped from V and 0 bases from J, the junction kept 6 bases outside the gene matches. The germline V gene encodes CDR1 SEHNR and CDR2 FQNEAQ (reference sequence). The CDR3 is 16 residues long. The CDR3, as DNA: TGTGCCAGCAGCTTTTATGCGGACAGGGACCAAGAGACCCAGTACTTC. Encoded protein: CASSFYADRDQETQYF.

This clone was counted between two and nine times. CDR3 protein: CASSFSGSYGYTF. CDR3 sequence (DNA): TGTGCCAGCAGTTTTTCAGGAAGCTATGGCTACACCTTC. The chain combines TRBV21-1 with TRBJ1-2; the table calls TRBD1, which could not be checked here. TRBV21-1 is a pseudogene locus. The CDR3 has 13 amino acids.

The V and J genes are TRBV18 and TRBJ2-5, with TRBD1 matching over 10 bases. The ends lost 7 bases at V and 4 bases at J; junction bases unmatched: 6. Germline lookup yields CDR1 KGHSH and CDR2 LQKENI. The CDR3 consists of 14 residues. The CDR3 loop is CASFPGQGRETQYF. CDR3 sequence (DNA): TGTGCCAGCTTCCCGGGACAGGGGAGAGAGACCCAGTACTTC.

The rearrangement uses TRBV30 and TRBJ2-2; 7 nucleotides align to TRBD1. CDR1 and CDR2 from the germline V gene are GTSNPN and SVGIG (reference sequence). This CDR3 spans 13 amino acids. Trimming removed 5 bases from V and 6 bases from J; junction bases left unmatched: 6. For the CDR3, the DNA is TGTGCCTGGGACAGGGCCTTTGCCGGGGAGCTGTTTTTT. Amino acid sequence: CAWDRAFAGELFF.

This chain uses TRBV7-2 with TRBJ2-5, with 11 bases identical to TRBD2. V shed 6 bases, J shed 0 bases, and the junction held 9 bases outside the gene matches. Germline-derived CDR1 and CDR2 are SGHTA and FQGNSA. The CDR3 has 17 amino acids. CDR3 sequence reads: CASRIAGGSSYQETQYF. CDR3 DNA: TGTGCCAGCAGGATAGCGGGGGGGAGTTCGTACCAAGAGACCCAGTACTTC.

The chain recombines TRBV5-6 with TRBJ2-7; D is perhaps TRBD1 (5 bases). The length of the CDR3 is 15 residues. Trimming took 0 bases from V and 3 from J, leaving 13 bases between them. CDR1 SGHDT and CDR2 YYEEEE come from the germline V gene. DNA of the CDR3: TGTGCCAGCAGCTTGGGGGGTAGGGGCTACTACGAGCAGTACTTC. Amino acids: CASSLGGRGYYEQYF.

J is TRBJ2-1 and V is TRBV10-1; TRBD2 is a possible D gene (6 bases). Germline V lookup: CDR1 WNHNN, CDR2 SYGVQD (reference sequence). The V end was cut by 10 bases, the J end by 7 bases, with 11 bases between. The CDR3 has 11 amino acids. The CDR3 loop is CATSGGNEQFF. In DNA form, the CDR3 reads TGCGCCACTTCTGGGGGGAATGAGCAGTTCTTC.

The chain uses TRBV6-6 and TRBJ1-2, with 10 bases that match TRBD1. The V and J ends lost 2 bases and 7 bases, in that order; junction bases with no gene match: 7. The germline V gene encodes CDR1 MNHNY and CDR2 SVGAGI (reference sequence). This CDR3 contains 15 residues. Here the CDR3 DNA reads TGTGCCAGCAGTTACGTCCGGGACAGGGGATTTGGCTACACCTTC. Translating gives CASSYVRDRGFGYTF.

The rearrangement links TRBV15 to TRBJ2-5, with 8 bases lining up with TRBD2. Germline lookup yields CDR1 LNHNV and CDR2 YYDKDF (reference sequence). The CDR3 consists of 16 residues. The V gene end was trimmed by 1 base and the J gene end by 2 bases; junction bases not matched to a gene: 6. CDR3 sequence: CATSRGGSGTQETQYF. CDR3 nucleotide sequence: TGTGCCACCAGCAGAGGGGGTAGCGGGACACAAGAGACCCAGTACTTC.

The V call is TRBV7-9, the J call TRBJ2-5; D unclear. Germline CDR1 SEHNR, CDR2 FQNEAQ (reference sequence). Trimming pared 3 bases from V and 2 bases from J, leaving 13 bases between. The CDR3 is 15 residues long. CDR3 sequence: CASSLYELVQETQYF. The CDR3 DNA reads TGTGCCAGCAGCTTGTACGAGTTGGTACAAGAGACCCAGTACTTC.

This clone was counted once. The CDR3 loop reads CASSESFDSSDTQYF. As DNA, the CDR3 is TGTGCCAGCAGTGAATCGTTTGATAGCTCGGATACGCAGTATTTT. The chain carries TRBV2 and TRBJ2-3; D is undetermined. This CDR3 is built from 15 residues. With 2 bases removed from V and 6 bases from J, the gap between germline ends came to 15 bases. The germline V gene encodes CDR1 SNHLY and CDR2 FYNNEI.

The chain joins TRBV9 to TRBJ2-1; 8 positions agree with TRBD2. J was trimmed by 7 bases and V by 0 bases; bases with no gene match: 9. This CDR3 has 16 amino acids. Germline V gene lookup returns CDR1 SGDLS and CDR2 YYNGEE. The CDR3 nucleotides are TGTGCCAGCAGCGTAGGGCCCACGGGGGGGATTAATGAGCAGTTCTTC. Protein: CASSVGPTGGINEQFF.

The chain recombines TRBV9 with TRBJ1-1; 7 nucleotides match TRBD1. The germline gives CDR1 SGDLS, CDR2 YYNGEE. Trimming at V came to 0 bases and at J to 3 bases, leaving 2 bases not matched to a gene. This CDR3 contains 14 residues. The CDR3 is CASSVVGTDTEAFF. The CDR3 bases are TGTGCCAGCAGCGTAGTGGGGACAGACACTGAAGCTTTCTTT.

This chain connects TRBV5-1 to TRBJ2-2; 9 nucleotides match TRBD2. Germline V gene sequence: CDR1 SGHRS, CDR2 YFSETQ. J lost 6 bases, V lost 2 bases, and 2 bases had no gene match. This CDR3 is built from 14 residues. CDR3 nucleotide sequence: TGCGCCAGCAGCTTAGCTAGCGGGGCCGGGGAGCTGTTTTTT. Translated, it gives CASSLASGAGELFF.

This clone is a singleton in its sample. This sequence joins TRBV27 and TRBJ2-7, with 7 bases that match TRBD2. The length of the CDR3 is 14 residues. Germline V lookup: CDR1 MNHEY, CDR2 SMNVEV (reference sequence). With V trimmed by 6 bases and J by 2 bases, 7 bases remained unmatched. The CDR3 coding sequence is TGTGCCAGCAGACCTTACCGGGGGGCCTACGAGCAGTACTTC. Protein: CASRPYRGAYEQYF.

V gene TRBV9 combines with J gene TRBJ1-3; D perhaps matches TRBD1 (6 bases). Between the trimmed V and J ends, which lost 3 bases and 1 base, there was a span of 20 bases. The germline V gene has CDR1 SGDLS and CDR2 YYNGEE. This CDR3 contains 18 residues. The chain's CDR3 is CASSASNSGQISGNTIYF. The DNA of the CDR3 is TGTGCCAGCAGCGCGAGTAACTCGGGACAAATATCTGGAAACACCATATATTTT.